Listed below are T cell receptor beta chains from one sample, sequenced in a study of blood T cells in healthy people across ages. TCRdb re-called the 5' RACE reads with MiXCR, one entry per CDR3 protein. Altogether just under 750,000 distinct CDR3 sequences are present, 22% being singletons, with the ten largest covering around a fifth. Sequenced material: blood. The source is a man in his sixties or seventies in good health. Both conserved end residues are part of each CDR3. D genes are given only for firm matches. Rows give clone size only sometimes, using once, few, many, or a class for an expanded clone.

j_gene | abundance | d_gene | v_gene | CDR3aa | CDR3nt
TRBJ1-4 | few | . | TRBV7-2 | CASSSQTATNEKLFF | TGTGCCAGCAGCTCTCAGACTGCAACTAATGAAAAACTGTTTTTT
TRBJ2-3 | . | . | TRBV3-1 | CASSQDNGDTQYF | TGTGCCAGCAGCCAAGATAACGGGGATACGCAGTATTTT
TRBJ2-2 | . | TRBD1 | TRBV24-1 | CATSDPLAGGLWTGELFF | TGTGCCACGAGTGATCCCTTGGCAGGGGGCCTTTGGACCGGGGAGCTGTTTTTT
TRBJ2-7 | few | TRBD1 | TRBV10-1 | CASSDIGQGSLNEQYF | TGCGCCAGCAGTGATATTGGACAGGGGTCCCTGAACGAGCAGTACTTC
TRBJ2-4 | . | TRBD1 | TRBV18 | CASSPGTGGTKNIQYF | TGTGCCAGCTCACCCGGGACAGGGGGTACCAAAAACATTCAGTACTTC
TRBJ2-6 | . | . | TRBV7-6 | CASSLALDGSGANVLTF | TGTGCCAGCAGCTTAGCGCTGGATGGCTCTGGGGCCAACGTCCTGACTTTC
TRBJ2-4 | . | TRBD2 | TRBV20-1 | CSASSGRDLHIQYF | TGCAGTGCTAGTAGCGGGAGGGACCTACACATTCAGTACTTC
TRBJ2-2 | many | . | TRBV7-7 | CASSLDGYTGELFF | TGTGCCAGCAGCTTAGACGGATACACCGGGGAGCTGTTTTTT
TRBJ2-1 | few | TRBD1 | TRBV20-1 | CSAPYGGMPGQGMFF | TGCAGTGCTCCATATGGAGGAATGCCGGGACAGGGTATGTTCTTC
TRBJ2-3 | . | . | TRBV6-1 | CASSLAEITDTQYF | TGTGCCAGCAGTCTGGCGGAGATCACAGATACGCAGTATTTT
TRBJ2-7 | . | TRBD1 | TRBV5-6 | CASSKDRVGGEQYF | TGTGCCAGCAGCAAGGACAGGGTGGGTGGTGAGCAGTACTTC
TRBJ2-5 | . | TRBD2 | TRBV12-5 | CASGLRGVAGEETQYF | TGTGCTAGTGGTTTGAGGGGGGTAGCGGGGGAAGAGACCCAGTACTTC
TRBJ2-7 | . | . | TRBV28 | CASSFSKTYEQYF | TGTGCCAGCAGTTTTTCTAAGACCTACGAGCAGTACTTC
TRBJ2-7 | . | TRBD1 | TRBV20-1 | CSAPTGQGSYEQYF | TGCAGTGCTCCGACGGGACAGGGCTCCTACGAGCAGTACTTC
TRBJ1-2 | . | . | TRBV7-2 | CVSSSQLNYGYTF | TGTGTCAGCAGCTCCCAACTTAACTATGGCTACACCTTC
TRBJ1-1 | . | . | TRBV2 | CASRGDGYLTEAFF | TGTGCCAGCAGGGGGGACGGCTACCTCACTGAAGCTTTCTTT
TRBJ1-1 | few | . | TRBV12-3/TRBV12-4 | CASTDETPNTEAFF | TGTGCCAGCACCGATGAGACCCCGAACACTGAAGCTTTCTTT
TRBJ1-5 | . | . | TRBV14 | CASSQDLGRVNQPQHF | TGTGCCAGCAGCCAGGATTTAGGGAGGGTCAATCAGCCCCAGCATTTT
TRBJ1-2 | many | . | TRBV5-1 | CASSSDGSYGYTF | TGCGCCAGCAGCTCGGACGGATCCTATGGCTACACCTTC
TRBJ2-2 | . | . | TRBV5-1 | CASSLLAEGTGELFF | TGCGCCAGCAGCTTGTTGGCGGAGGGGACCGGGGAGCTGTTTTTT
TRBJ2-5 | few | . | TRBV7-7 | CASSLVGGAQETQYF | TGTGCCAGCAGCTTGGTAGGCGGGGCCCAAGAGACCCAGTACTTC
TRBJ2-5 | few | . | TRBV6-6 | CASSIASRAQETQYF | TGTGCCAGCAGTATCGCGTCGAGGGCCCAAGAGACCCAGTACTTC
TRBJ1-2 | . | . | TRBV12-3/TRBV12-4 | CASRMAPGGGNYGYTF | TGTGCCAGCAGAATGGCCCCGGGGGGAGGGAACTATGGCTACACCTTC
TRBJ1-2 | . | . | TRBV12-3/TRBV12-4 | CASSLRRRGYGYTF | TGTGCCAGCAGTTTGAGGCGGCGGGGCTATGGCTACACCTTC
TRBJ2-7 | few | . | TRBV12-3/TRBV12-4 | CASSSLLRGGDEQYF | TGTGCCAGCAGCAGCCTATTAAGAGGGGGGGACGAGCAGTACTTC
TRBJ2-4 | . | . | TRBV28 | CASSLQRRVVKNIQYF | TGTGCCAGCAGTTTGCAGAGACGTGTAGTCAAAAACATTCAGTACTTC
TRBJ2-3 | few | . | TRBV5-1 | CASTRADLSTDTQYF | TGCGCCAGCACCCGAGCGGATCTAAGCACAGATACGCAGTATTTT
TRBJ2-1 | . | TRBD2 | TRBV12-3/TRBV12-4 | CASSLVSGTWDEQFF | TGTGCCAGCAGTTTGGTTAGCGGGACTTGGGATGAGCAGTTCTTC
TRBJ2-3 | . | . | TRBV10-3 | CAISDGVSTDTQYF | TGTGCCATCAGTGACGGGGTTAGCACAGATACGCAGTATTTT
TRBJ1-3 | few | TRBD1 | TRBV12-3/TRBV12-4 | CASSPGGGGNTIYF | TGTGCCAGCAGTCCAGGGGGTGGTGGAAACACCATATATTTT
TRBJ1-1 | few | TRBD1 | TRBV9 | CASSPHGQGSTEAFF | TGTGCCAGCAGCCCCCATGGACAGGGAAGCACTGAAGCTTTCTTT
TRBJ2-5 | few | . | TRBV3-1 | CASSQDLSETQYF | TGTGCCAGCAGCCAAGATCTTTCGGAGACCCAGTACTTC
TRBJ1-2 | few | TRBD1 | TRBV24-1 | CATSDSRQGAWGYTF | TGTGCCACCAGTGATTCGCGTCAGGGGGCATGGGGCTACACCTTC
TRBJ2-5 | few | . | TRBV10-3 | CAISGDTQKSQYF | TGTGCCATCAGTGGGGACACCCAAAAGTCCCAGTACTTC
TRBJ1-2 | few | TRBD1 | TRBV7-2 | CASSIGQESYGYTF | TGTGCCAGCAGCATCGGACAGGAGAGCTATGGCTACACCTTC
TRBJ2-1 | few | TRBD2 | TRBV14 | CASSQDWGFGGSNEQFF | TGTGCCAGCAGCCAAGATTGGGGATTCGGCGGGAGCAATGAGCAGTTCTTC
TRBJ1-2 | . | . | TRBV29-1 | CSVDVGYYGYTF | TGCAGCGTTGATGTGGGCTACTATGGCTACACCTTC
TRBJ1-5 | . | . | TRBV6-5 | CASRPTVNQPQHF | TGTGCCAGCAGACCGACAGTAAATCAGCCCCAGCATTTT
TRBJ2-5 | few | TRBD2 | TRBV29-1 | CSVGLGTKETQYF | TGCAGCGTTGGATTGGGGACTAAAGAGACCCAGTACTTC
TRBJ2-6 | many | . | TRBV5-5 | CASSFQQGLSGANVLTF | TGTGCCAGCAGCTTCCAACAGGGACTCTCTGGGGCCAACGTCCTGACTTTC
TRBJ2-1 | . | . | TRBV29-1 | CSGRSSYNEQFF | TGCAGCGGGCGGAGCTCCTACAATGAGCAGTTCTTC
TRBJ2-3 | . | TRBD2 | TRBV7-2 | CASSLLGLAGLATDTQYF | TGTGCCAGCAGCTTATTGGGGCTAGCGGGACTGGCGACAGATACGCAGTATTTT
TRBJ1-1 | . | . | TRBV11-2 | CASSLDSGRGRARNTEAFF | TGTGCCAGCAGCTTAGATAGTGGCAGGGGACGGGCGAGGAACACTGAAGCTTTCTTT
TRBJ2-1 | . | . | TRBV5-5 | CASSLAPGAANNEQFF | TGTGCCAGCAGCTTGGCCCCAGGGGCGGCTAACAATGAGCAGTTCTTC
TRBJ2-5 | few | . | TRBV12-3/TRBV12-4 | CASSPGRADGQETQYF | TGTGCCAGCAGCCCCGGGCGAGCGGATGGACAAGAGACCCAGTACTTC
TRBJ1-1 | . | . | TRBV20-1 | CSAKAQNTEAFF | TGCAGTGCCAAGGCTCAGAACACTGAAGCTTTCTTT